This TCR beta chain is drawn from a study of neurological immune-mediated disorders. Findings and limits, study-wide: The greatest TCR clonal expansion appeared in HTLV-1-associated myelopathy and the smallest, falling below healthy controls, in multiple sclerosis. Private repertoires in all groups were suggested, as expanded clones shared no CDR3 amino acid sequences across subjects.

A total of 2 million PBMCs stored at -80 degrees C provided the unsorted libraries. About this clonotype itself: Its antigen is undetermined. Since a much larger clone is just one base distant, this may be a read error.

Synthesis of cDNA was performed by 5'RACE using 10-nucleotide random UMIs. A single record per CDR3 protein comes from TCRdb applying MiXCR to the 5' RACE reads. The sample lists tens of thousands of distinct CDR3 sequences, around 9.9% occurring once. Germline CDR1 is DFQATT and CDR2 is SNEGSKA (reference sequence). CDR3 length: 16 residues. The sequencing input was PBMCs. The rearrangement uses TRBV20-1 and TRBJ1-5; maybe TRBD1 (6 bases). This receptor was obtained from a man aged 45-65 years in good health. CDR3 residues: CSARDRGQGDHQPRHF. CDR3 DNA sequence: TGCAGTGCTAGAGATCGGGGGCAGGGCGATCATCAGCCCCGGCATTTT.